This TCR beta chain was identified in a study of blood T cell repertoires in COVID-19. Study context: Samples of COVID-19 (acute and convalescent) were obtained from the United States, Italy and Spain. The analysed material was cDNA or gDNA that came from T cells, B-cell-depleted T cells, or PBMCs.

Some clones are missing from TCRdb's copy, which holds only in-frame ones; the method was immunoSEQ multiplex PCR. The table records over 200,000 clones, roughly nine tenths of them present only once. Cohorts were assigned according to the clinical history that participants reported. This sequence originates from a human donor in a cohort exposed to, infected with or recovered from COVID-19 (not recorded which). The donor label of this sample is uncertain. Material: PBMCs or T cells enriched from blood (not recorded which).

In nucleotides, the CDR3 is TGTGCCAGCAGTTCGCGCCCCTCTGGAAACACCATATATTTT. This gives the protein CASSSRPSGNTIYF. The chain links TRBV6-5 to TRBJ1-3; no clear D. Germline loops: CDR1 MNHEY, CDR2 SVGAGI. This CDR3 is built from 14 residues. Trimming removed 4 bases at V and 0 bases at J, with 7 bases between.